These 22 T cell receptor beta chains were all obtained from the same sample, sequenced in a study of cytotoxic CD8 clonotypes in ibrutinib-treated CLL. The method was immunoSEQ multiplex PCR; TCRdb's version includes in-frame clones alone and lacks a portion of them. The sample has about 140,000 clones, more than 70% seen once. The specimen was PBMCs, collected after 36 months of ibrutinib treatment. These receptors all stem from a human donor with chronic lymphocytic leukemia.

V gene TRBV18 combines with J gene TRBJ2-7, with D possibly being TRBD1 or TRBD2 (5 bases each). The ends were cut back, 3 bases at V and 0 bases at J, with 12 bases in the middle. Per the germline V gene, CDR1 is KGHSH and CDR2 is LQKENI. The CDR3 runs to 15 residues. DNA for the CDR3: TGTGCCAGCTCACCTAGGGACGGAGTCTCCTACGAGCAGTACTTC. Encoded protein: CASSPRDGVSYEQYF.

The chain combines TRBV30 with TRBJ2-7, with D perhaps matching TRBD1 (5 bases). V was trimmed by 5 bases and J by 4 bases, leaving 9 bases between them. CDR1 GTSNPN and CDR2 SVGIG come from the germline V gene (reference sequence). The CDR3 is 11 amino acids. The CDR3 region is CAWGAGYEQYF. The DNA of the CDR3 is TGTGCCTGGGGGGCCGGTTACGAGCAGTACTTC. The variable domain in full, with the rest retrieved from reference TRBV30 and TRBJ2-7, is SQTIHQWPATLVQPVGSPLSLECTVEGTSNPNLYWYRQAAGRGLQLLFYSVGIGQISSEVPQNLSASRPQDRQFILSSKKLLLSDSGFYLCAWGAGYEQYFGPGTRLTVT.

Comments on this clone: One end of the junction fails to match germline, which may point to a read error. The chain is built from TRBV4-1 and TRBJ2-2, with 7 positions matching TRBD1. The CDR3 totals 16 residues. CDR1 and CDR2 from the germline V gene are MGHRA and YSYEKL. CDR3 amino acids: CASSQDPWPGSGGLFF. The DNA of the CDR3 is TGCGCCAGCAGCCAAGATCCCTGGCCAGGGTCAGGGGGGCTGTTTTTT.

The rearrangement links TRBV9 to TRBJ2-3; D call uncertain. The germline V gene encodes CDR1 SGDLS and CDR2 YYNGEE. CDR3 length: 12 amino acids. V lost 3 bases to trimming and J lost 5 bases, with 7 bases between them. CDR3 sequence reads: CASSALGDTQYF. CDR3 coding DNA: TGTGCCAGCAGCGCCCTCGGAGATACGCAGTATTTT.

This chain links TRBV20-1 with TRBJ1-1; D remains ambiguous. There are 11 residues in the CDR3. V lost 5 bases to trimming and J lost 1 base, with 5 bases between them. CDR1 DFQATT and CDR2 SNEGSKA come from the germline V gene (reference sequence). CDR3 amino acids: CSASENTEAFF. CDR3 in DNA: TGCAGTGCTTCAGAGAACACTGAAGCTTTCTTT.

This clone was seen a single time. The gene calls are TRBV7-8 and TRBJ2-7; a possible D gene is TRBD1 (6 bases). Trimming left V 1 base short and J 3 bases short, with 10 bases between. This CDR3 has 14 amino acids. Germline CDR1 and CDR2: SGHVS and FQNEAQ. CDR3 amino acids: CASSLEGHGYEQYF. In DNA, the CDR3 is TGTGCCAGCAGCTTAGAGGGACACGGCTACGAGCAGTACTTC.

The V gene is TRBV11-2, the J gene TRBJ1-2; 12 nucleotides match TRBD1. CDR1 SGHAT and CDR2 FQNNGV come from the germline V gene. V dropped 5 bases and J dropped 8; count of bases not matched to a gene: 6. The CDR3 totals 14 residues. The CDR3: CASSRGQGAQGYTF. The CDR3 DNA follows: TGTGCCAGCAGCAGGGGACAGGGGGCCCAGGGCTACACCTTC. Variable domain in full (rest from reference TRBV11-2 and TRBJ1-2): EAGVAQSPRYKIIEKRQSVAFWCNPISGHATLYWYQQILGQGPKLLIQFQNNGVVDDSQLPKDRFSAERLKGVDSTLKIQPAKLEDSAVYLCASSRGQGAQGYTFGSGTRLTVV.

The rearrangement joins TRBV11-3 to TRBJ1-1; 9 bases align to TRBD1. Germline V lookup: CDR1 SGHNT, CDR2 YENEEA. The length of the CDR3 is 14 residues. The V gene end was trimmed by 0 bases and the J gene end by 5 bases; junction bases not matched to a gene: 1. This CDR3 reads CASSLDGTGTEAFF. In nucleotides, the CDR3 is TGTGCCAGCAGCTTAGATGGGACAGGGACTGAAGCTTTCTTT.

The chain has TRBV25-1 and TRBJ2-3, with 7 nucleotides matching TRBD2. Germline CDR1 MGHDK, CDR2 SYGVNS. This CDR3 region has 16 residues. The trim removed 3 bases at V and 3 bases at J, leaving 9 bases unmatched. As DNA, the CDR3 is TGTGCCAGCAGTGAGGGGACTATTAGTGGGACAGATACGCAGTATTTT. Encoded protein: CASSEGTISGTDTQYF.

V usage is TRBV27 and J usage is TRBJ2-7; 8 bases agree with TRBD2. The germline CDR1 and CDR2 sequences are MNHEY and SMNVEV (reference sequence). CDR3 length: 16 residues. With V trimmed by 4 bases and J by 0 bases, 8 bases remained unmatched. CDR3 sequence: CASSSAGGTRSYEQYF. In DNA, the CDR3 is TGTGCCAGCAGTTCCGCGGGGGGCACCCGCTCCTACGAGCAGTACTTC.

This clone was seen only once. The V gene is TRBV5-4, the J gene TRBJ2-5; D is ambiguous. Germline V gene sequence: CDR1 SGHNT, CDR2 YYREEE (reference sequence). The CDR3 totals 13 residues. V was clipped by 0 bases and J by 1 base, with 4 bases between them. The DNA of the CDR3 is TGTGCCAGCAGCTTGGGGACCCAAGAGACCCAGTACTTC. As protein: CASSLGTQETQYF.

The genes are TRBV5-6 and TRBJ1-4, with 7 bases identical to TRBD1. The J segment lost 4 bases and the V segment lost 4 bases, leaving 13 bases of the junction unmatched. The CDR3 has 17 amino acids. The germline V gene encodes CDR1 SGHDT and CDR2 YYEEEE. The CDR3 coding sequence is TGTGCCAGCAGCCTCACAATTGGGACAGCCCTTAATGAAAAACTGTTTTTT. Its translation: CASSLTIGTALNEKLFF.

The J gene is TRBJ2-7, the V gene TRBV6-1; D may be TRBD1 (6 bases). V lost 8 bases, J lost 0 bases, and 11 bases lay in between. The CDR3 runs 13 residues. Germline V CDR1 and CDR2: MNHNS, SASEGT. The CDR3 DNA sequence: TGTGCCAGCTCGGGACAAATCTCCTACGAGCAGTACTTC. It specifies CASSGQISYEQYF.

This chain links TRBV21-1 with TRBJ1-2; TRBD1 is taken as the D call from the table, unchecked against the DNA. TRBV21-1 is described as a pseudogene. CDR3 length: 16 residues. CDR3 region: CASSKRDRVGNYGYTF. The CDR3 DNA reads TGTGCCAGCAGCAAGAGGGACAGGGTCGGAAACTATGGCTACACCTTC.

This clone has only a few counts. This chain joins TRBV6-1 and TRBJ1-1; 7 nucleotides align to TRBD1. This CDR3 has 14 amino acids. CDR1 MNHNS and CDR2 SASEGT come from the germline V gene. The CDR3 DNA is TGTGGTTTGGCCGTGAACAGGGGAGTTACTGAAGCTTTCTTT. Translating it yields CGLAVNRGVTEAFF.

The chain is built from TRBV9 and TRBJ1-1; D gene ambiguous. The length of the CDR3 is 14 residues. Germline V gives CDR1 SGDLS, CDR2 YYNGEE. V was trimmed by 0 bases and J by 5 bases, leaving 11 bases between them. In nucleotides, the CDR3 is TGTGCCAGCAGCGTAGCCCAGCGTAGGACTGAAGCTTTCTTT. Translated, it gives CASSVAQRRTEAFF.

The V call is TRBV7-8, the J call TRBJ1-5, with TRBD1 identical over 7 bases. CDR3 size: 16 residues. Germline V gene data show CDR1 as SGHVS and CDR2 as FQNEAQ. V trimming: 2 bases; J trimming: 3 bases; junction bases outside the gene matches: 7. In DNA form, the CDR3 reads TGTGCCAGCAGCTTATTTCTGGACAGGTTCAATCAGCCCCAGCATTTT. The encoded protein is CASSLFLDRFNQPQHF. The whole variable domain, filled in from reference TRBV7-8 and TRBJ1-5, reads GAGVSQSPRYKVAKRGQDVALRCDPISGHVSLFWYQQALGQGPEFLTYFQNEAQLDKSGLPSDRFFAERPEGSVSTLKIQRTQQEDSAVYLCASSLFLDRFNQPQHFGDGTRLSIL.

V and J are TRBV6-1 and TRBJ1-1; D is uncertain. This CDR3 comprises 13 residues. Per the germline V gene, CDR1 is MNHNS and CDR2 is SASEGT. Between the trimmed V and J ends, which lost 3 bases and 5 bases, there was a span of 10 bases. The DNA of the CDR3 is TGTGCCAGCAGTGATTACTCCGGGACTGAAGCTTTCTTT. This sequence encodes CASSDYSGTEAFF.

The rearrangement links TRBV2 to TRBJ1-4; no clear D gene. Germline V lookup: CDR1 SNHLY, CDR2 FYNNEI. The V end was cut by 8 bases, the J end by 0 bases, with 13 bases between. The CDR3 loop spans 15 amino acids. The CDR3 DNA is TGTGCCAGCGCCCCCCAGCGGACAACTAATGAAAAACTGTTTTTT. This encodes CASAPQRTTNEKLFF.

This clone was counted a few times. This sequence joins TRBV27 and TRBJ2-1, with a tentative D call TRBD1 (7 bases). V gave up 4 bases and J gave up 11 bases, with 15 bases separating them. The CDR3 runs 13 residues. Per germline, CDR1 MNHEY and CDR2 SMNVEV (reference sequence). The CDR3 is CASSSPGGSKQFF. Here the CDR3 DNA reads TGTGCCAGCAGTTCACCAGGGGGGAGCAAGCAGTTCTTC.

This sequence joins TRBV5-1 and TRBJ2-1, with no clear D. Trimming removed 3 bases at V and 7 bases at J, with 11 bases between. In germline, CDR1 is SGHRS, CDR2 YFSETQ. The CDR3 has 13 residues. The CDR3 protein is CASSSWTENEQFF. The CDR3 coding sequence is TGCGCCAGCAGCTCGTGGACGGAGAATGAGCAGTTCTTC.

The V and J genes are TRBV5-1 and TRBJ1-2; D ambiguous. Trimming left V 0 bases short and J 1 base short, with 4 bases between. CDR3 size: 13 residues. Germline V CDR1 and CDR2: SGHRS, YFSETQ. The CDR3 region has the DNA TGCGCCAGCAGCTTGGGGTTTAACTATGGCTACACCTTC. Translating gives CASSLGFNYGYTF. The full variable domain, completed using reference TRBV5-1 and TRBJ1-2, is KAGVTQTPRYLIKTRGQQVTLSCSPISGHRSVSWYQQTPGQGLQFLFEYFSETQRNKGNFPGRFSGRQFSNSRSEMNVSTLELGDSALYLCASSLGFNYGYTFGSGTRLTVV.